This T cell receptor beta chain was observed in a study of graft-versus-host responses after intestinal transplantation. The V and J ends lost 2 bases and 0 bases, in that order; junction bases with no gene match: 7. Germline-derived CDR1 and CDR2 are SGHDN and FVKESK. CDR3 length: 18 amino acids. As concerns this clone: Its specificity is not known.

Method: immunoSEQ multiplex PCR; TCRdb's copy keeps in-frame clones and lacks some. Of about 90,000 clones in the sample, just under 95% were seen once. The origin of this receptor is a human donor who received an intestinal transplant. Sequencing used unstimulated CD4+ T cells sorted from spleen or lymph node cells, obtained before intestinal transplant. The chain carries TRBV14 and TRBJ2-7, with 13 bases identical to TRBD2. Here the CDR3 DNA reads TGTGCCAGCAGCCAACCGGGACTAGCGGGATCCTTCTCCTACGAGCAGTACTTC. Amino acids: CASSQPGLAGSFSYEQYF.